This passage covers 25 T cell receptor beta chains from one sample sequenced in a study of blood T cell repertoires in COVID-19. TCRdb's table, derived via immunoSEQ multiplex PCR, lists solely in-frame clones and lacks some. The sample includes 55,000 to 75,000 clones, about 81% of them seen just once. Sequencing input: peripheral blood. Receptors were obtained from a human donor in a cohort sampled during active COVID-19.

V usage is TRBV7-9 and J usage is TRBJ2-7; 7 positions agree with TRBD1. CDR3 length: 13 residues. Trimming at V came to 5 bases and at J to 4 bases, leaving 5 bases not matched to a gene. The germline CDR1 and CDR2 sequences are SEHNR and FQNEAQ (reference sequence). CDR3 sequence (DNA): TGTGCCAGCAGCCCACAGACAGGGTACGAGCAGTACTTC. Translation: CASSPQTGYEQYF.

J is TRBJ2-3 and V is TRBV2, with D perhaps TRBD1 (6 bases). The CDR3 runs to 12 residues. The germline gives CDR1 SNHLY, CDR2 FYNNEI. Between the trimmed V and J ends, which lost 9 bases and 6 bases, there was a span of 13 bases. CDR3 nucleotide sequence: TGTGCCAGTAGCCGGGACAAGGATACGCAGTATTTT. It specifies CASSRDKDTQYF. Full variable domain (missing parts from reference TRBV2 and TRBJ2-3): EPEVTQTPSHQVTQMGQEVILRCVPISNHLYFYWYRQILGQKVEFLVSFYNNEISEKSEIFDDQFSVERPDGSNFTLKIRSTKLEDSAMYFCASSRDKDTQYFGPGTRLTVL.

V usage is TRBV27 and J usage is TRBJ1-5; 9 nucleotides align to TRBD1. Per the germline V gene, CDR1 is MNHEY and CDR2 is SMNVEV (reference sequence). Trimming at V came to 5 bases and at J to 0 bases, leaving 17 bases not matched to a gene. There are 20 residues in the CDR3. This chain's CDR3 is CASSPLTPGTGQYSNQPQHF. Here the CDR3 DNA reads TGTGCCAGCAGTCCGCTCACCCCCGGGACAGGGCAGTATAGCAATCAGCCCCAGCATTTT.

This chain connects TRBV7-2 to TRBJ2-3; 7 bases are a match to TRBD1. The trim removed 8 bases at V and 2 bases at J, leaving 13 bases unmatched. Germline CDR1 and CDR2: SGHTA and FQGNSA. The CDR3 loop spans 16 amino acids. This CDR3 is CASGHDREPNTDTQYF. The CDR3 DNA reads TGTGCCAGCGGACACGACAGGGAACCCAACACAGATACGCAGTATTTT.

This chain links TRBV2 with TRBJ2-1; TRBD2 agrees at 11 bases. The CDR3 totals 15 residues. J lost 6 bases, V lost 2 bases, and 3 bases had no gene match. The germline V gene has CDR1 SNHLY and CDR2 FYNNEI. CDR3: CASSELAGGGNEQFF. The CDR3 bases are TGTGCCAGCAGTGAACTAGCGGGAGGCGGCAATGAGCAGTTCTTC.

This clone was found a few times. The gene calls are TRBV5-1 and TRBJ1-2; no clear D. V was trimmed by 0 bases and J by 8 bases, leaving 5 bases between them. Germline loops: CDR1 SGHRS, CDR2 YFSETQ. This CDR3 is built from 11 residues. CDR3 amino acids: CASSLGLGYTF. CDR3 coding DNA: TGCGCCAGCAGCTTGGGACTAGGCTACACCTTC.

This clone was recorded a few times. The chain combines TRBV27 with TRBJ2-1, with TRBD2 identical over 8 bases. Germline trimming cut 3 bases from V and 2 bases from J; bases unmatched to any gene: 3. From germline, CDR1 is MNHEY and CDR2 SMNVEV (reference sequence). This CDR3 region has 15 residues. DNA for the CDR3: TGTGCCAGCAGTTTGACTAGCGCAACCTACAATGAGCAGTTCTTC. Residues: CASSLTSATYNEQFF.

V gene TRBV19 combines with J gene TRBJ2-5; 9 bases agree with TRBD2. The CDR3 loop spans 15 amino acids. The ends lost 5 bases at V and 4 bases at J; junction bases unmatched: 8. The germline V gene has CDR1 LNHDA and CDR2 SQIVND (reference sequence). The DNA for the CDR3 is TGTGCCAGTAGTCATGGTAGCGGGAGTCCAGAGACCCAGTACTTC. It specifies CASSHGSGSPETQYF.

The CDR3 bases are TGTGCCACCCGGGGGGAAGGCTCCTACAATGAGCAGTTCTTC. As protein: CATRGEGSYNEQFF. The chain uses TRBV10-3 and TRBJ2-1, with 7 bases fitting TRBD2. The V gene's germline CDR1 is ENHRY and CDR2 SYGVKD. Germline trimming cut 10 bases from V and 0 bases from J; bases unmatched to any gene: 6. CDR3 length: 14 amino acids.

The V and J genes are TRBV6-6 and TRBJ2-3; 10 positions agree with TRBD1. CDR3 length: 15 residues. Germline loops: CDR1 MNHNY, CDR2 SVGAGI (reference sequence). V was clipped by 2 bases and J by 3 bases; unmatched bases: 2. CDR3 sequence (DNA): TGTGCCAGCAGTTACCGGGACAGGGGAACAGATACGCAGTATTTT. Protein product: CASSYRDRGTDTQYF.

This rearrangement joins TRBV18 to TRBJ2-3, with 7 bases aligning to TRBD2. The CDR3 has 16 residues. Germline V gene sequence: CDR1 KGHSH, CDR2 LQKENI. V was pared by 3 bases and J by 0 bases, with 6 bases of the junction left unmatched. The CDR3 loop reads CASSPQRDRSTDTQYF. As DNA, the CDR3 is TGTGCCAGCTCACCGCAGCGGGACCGAAGCACAGATACGCAGTATTTT.

The V and J genes are TRBV24-1 and TRBJ2-3; D unclear. The CDR3 contains 16 residues. Trimming stripped 2 bases from V and 2 bases from J, with 13 bases between. CDR1 and CDR2 (germline): KGHDR, SFDVKD. The CDR3 loop reads CATSDSKARVTDTQYF. The CDR3 bases are TGTGCCACCAGTGATTCCAAGGCCCGGGTCACAGATACGCAGTATTTT.

The V gene is TRBV28, the J gene TRBJ2-2; D remains ambiguous. The CDR3 has 12 amino acids. Germline-derived CDR1 and CDR2 are MDHEN and SYDVKM. Trimming cost V 7 bases and J 5 bases, with 8 bases left between them. CDR3 DNA sequence: TGTGCCAGCACCTCCTTAACCGGGGAGCTGTTTTTT. Its translation is CASTSLTGELFF.

The rearrangement uses TRBV4-1 and TRBJ1-4, with D tentatively TRBD1 (5 bases). The germline V gene encodes CDR1 MGHRA and CDR2 YSYEKL. The CDR3 is made up of 14 amino acids. Trimming left V 5 bases short and J 5 bases short, with 12 bases between. This CDR3 reads CASSTREGNEKLFF. CDR3 DNA: TGCGCCAGCAGCACCAGGGAGGGGAATGAAAAACTGTTTTTT.

As concerns this clone: Mismatch with germline at one junction end may stem from a read error. The rearrangement links TRBV7-4 to TRBJ2-7; the match to TRBD1 covers 8 bases. Germline V lookup: CDR1 SGHVT, CDR2 SQSDAQ. The CDR3 loop spans 17 amino acids. The CDR3 bases are TGTGCCAGCAGCCCGGTCTGGGGACAGGCCAGTGGCTACGGGCAGTACTTC. Its protein product is CASSPVWGQASGYGQYF.

The V gene is TRBV19, the J gene TRBJ2-5; weak D call: TRBD2 (6 bases). Germline assignment: CDR1 LNHDA and CDR2 SQIVND (reference sequence). This CDR3 region has 14 residues. V was trimmed by 6 bases and J by 5 bases, leaving 16 bases between them. The CDR3 DNA follows: TGTGCCAGTAGGGGGTCTTCGGGAGTGGAGACCCAGTACTTC. Protein: CASRGSSGVETQYF.

DNA for the CDR3: TGTGCCAGCAGTCAGCTAGCCGCGTACGAGCAGTACTTC. Translated: CASSQLAAYEQYF. The gene calls are TRBV6-5 and TRBJ2-7, with a weak D call TRBD2 (5 bases). The length of the CDR3 is 13 residues. The germline V gene encodes CDR1 MNHEY and CDR2 SVGAGI. V was clipped by 5 bases and J by 4 bases, with 12 bases between them.

A note on this clone: This sample includes further DNA sequences coding for the same CDR3. The chain employs TRBV18 and TRBJ1-1, with 7 bases identical to TRBD1. Germline CDR1 and CDR2: KGHSH and LQKENI. V gave up 3 bases and J gave up 3 bases; unmatched junction bases: 7. The CDR3 spans 15 residues. The CDR3 reads CASSPQGGSDTEAFF. DNA for the CDR3: TGTGCCAGCTCACCCCAGGGGGGCTCGGACACTGAAGCTTTCTTT.

The chain recombines TRBV6-5 with TRBJ1-1; D possibly corresponds to TRBD1 (5 bases). This CDR3 is 14 amino acids long. Germline V CDR1 and CDR2: MNHEY, SVGAGI. Trimming removed 5 bases from V and 6 bases from J, with 16 bases in between. The CDR3 sequence: CASSPRQLRAEAFF. The DNA of the CDR3 is TGTGCCAGCAGTCCCCGACAGTTAAGAGCTGAAGCTTTCTTT.

This sequence joins TRBV19 and TRBJ1-2, with a tentative D call TRBD1 (5 bases). This CDR3 is built from 13 residues. CDR1 is LNHDA and CDR2 is SQIVND in the germline V gene (reference sequence). The ends were cut back, 3 bases at V and 9 bases at J, with 14 bases in the middle. The CDR3 spells CASSISGEYRYTF. CDR3 nucleotide sequence: TGTGCCAGTAGTATCTCGGGGGAGTATCGCTACACCTTC.

V usage is TRBV28 and J usage is TRBJ2-1, with D perhaps matching TRBD2 (6 bases). This CDR3 spans 15 amino acids. Germline CDR1 reads MDHEN; CDR2 reads SYDVKM. The germline V and J ends were trimmed by 5 bases and 6 bases, with 17 bases remaining between them. Here the CDR3 DNA reads TGTGCCAGCAGTGGACCGGCGGGATGGGGCAATGAGCAGTTCTTC. Translated, it gives CASSGPAGWGNEQFF.

The genes are TRBV18 and TRBJ1-3, with D possibly matching TRBD1 (5 bases). The germline V gene encodes CDR1 KGHSH and CDR2 LQKENI. V lost 4 bases and J lost 0, with 13 bases in between. The CDR3 is 16 amino acids. CDR3 DNA sequence: TGTGCCAGCTCACAATCGACAGCAGACTCTGGAAACACCATATATTTT. The encoded protein is CASSQSTADSGNTIYF.

The J gene is TRBJ1-1, the V gene TRBV29-1, with no clear D. CDR1 is SQVTM, CDR2 ANQGSEA, per germline. There are 12 residues in the CDR3. The germline V and J ends were trimmed by 5 bases and 0 bases, with 7 bases remaining between them. The DNA for the CDR3 is TGCAGCGTTATGAGGATGAACACTGAAGCTTTCTTT. It yields the protein CSVMRMNTEAFF. Together with reference TRBV29-1 and TRBJ1-1, the CDR3 gives the full variable domain: SAVISQKPSRDICQRGTSLTIQCQVDSQVTMMFWYRQQPGQSLTLIATANQGSEATYESGFVIDKFPISRPNLTFSTLTVSNMSPEDSSIYLCSVMRMNTEAFFGQGTRLTVV.

The rearrangement uses TRBV6-5 and TRBJ2-1; 9 bases map to TRBD1. V lost 6 bases, J lost 6 bases, and 9 bases stayed unmatched. The CDR3 is 15 residues long. Germline assignment: CDR1 MNHEY and CDR2 SVGAGI. The CDR3 nucleotides are TGTGCCAGCAGCCTCGGGACAGGGAAGGGCAATGAGCAGTTCTTC. This encodes CASSLGTGKGNEQFF.

The gene calls are TRBV28 and TRBJ2-7; weak D call: TRBD2 (5 bases). The germline V and J ends were trimmed by 4 bases and 1 base, with 17 bases remaining between them. Per the germline V gene, CDR1 is MDHEN and CDR2 is SYDVKM. CDR3 size: 16 residues. The CDR3 loop reads CASSYRLGVDSYEQYF. CDR3 DNA sequence: TGTGCCAGCAGTTACCGCCTGGGAGTAGATTCCTACGAGCAGTACTTC.